The 11 T cell receptor beta chains below come from one sample, sequenced in a study of T cell responses to AZD1222 COVID-19 vaccine. Generated by immunoSEQ multiplex PCR, the TCRdb table keeps only in-frame clones and is missing some. In the table there are roughly 150,000 clones, about 90% of which are singletons. Sequencing was performed on peripheral blood, taken 28 days after the second AZD1222 dose. All receptors derive from an adult who received the AZD1222 COVID-19 vaccine.

For this clone: Other nucleotide sequences from this sample produce the same CDR3. This chain links TRBV5-1 with TRBJ2-7; 7 nucleotides agree with TRBD1. Germline CDR1 and CDR2: SGHRS and YFSETQ. The CDR3 consists of 12 residues. V trimming: 4 bases; J trimming: 3 bases; junction bases outside the gene matches: 1. CDR3 nucleotide sequence: TGCGCCAGCAGCCGGGACAGCTACGAGCAGTACTTC. Protein: CASSRDSYEQYF.

The chain recombines TRBV7-2 with TRBJ2-1; 8 bases map to TRBD2. The V gene end was trimmed by 5 bases and the J gene end by 3 bases; junction bases not matched to a gene: 6. This CDR3 has 15 amino acids. CDR1 and CDR2 (germline): SGHTA, FQGNSA. CDR3 protein: CASSPSGWDYNEQFF. CDR3 bases: TGTGCCAGCAGCCCTAGCGGGTGGGACTACAATGAGCAGTTCTTC. Using reference TRBV7-2 and TRBJ2-1 for the parts outside the CDR3, the full variable domain is GAGVSQSPSNKVTEKGKDVELRCDPISGHTALYWYRQSLGQGLEFLIYFQGNSAPDKSGLPSDRFSAERTGGSVSTLTIQRTQQEDSAVYLCASSPSGWDYNEQFFGPGTRLTVL.

The rearrangement links TRBV19 to TRBJ2-4; the match to TRBD1 covers 8 bases. J gave up 1 base and V 5 bases, and 16 bases lay outside the gene matches. Germline loops: CDR1 LNHDA, CDR2 SQIVND (reference sequence). CDR3 length equals 19 residues. Here the CDR3 reads CASSFPTIGQGRAKNIQYF. The CDR3 coding sequence is TGTGCCAGTAGTTTCCCCACGATTGGACAGGGTCGTGCCAAAAACATTCAGTACTTC.

The V call is TRBV7-8, the J call TRBJ2-7, with 8 bases aligning to TRBD1. The germline V gene has CDR1 SGHVS and CDR2 FQNEAQ. V lost 3 bases, J lost 3 bases, and 4 bases stayed unmatched. The CDR3 totals 14 residues. As DNA, the CDR3 is TGTGCCAGCAGCTTCCCTGGACAGGGCTACGAGCAGTACTTC. This gives the protein CASSFPGQGYEQYF.

The J gene is TRBJ1-6, the V gene TRBV3-1 (or the pseudogene TRBV3-2); 8 bases agree with TRBD1. CDR3 length equals 20 residues. The V gene end was trimmed by 6 bases and the J gene end by 0 bases; junction bases not matched to a gene: 16. Germline CDR1 and CDR2: LGHDT and YNNKEL (reference sequence). CDR3 residues: CASRPSQAQGVTSYNSPLHF. CDR3 nucleotide sequence: TGTGCCAGCAGGCCAAGTCAGGCACAGGGGGTCACCTCCTATAATTCACCCCTCCACTTT.

The chain recombines TRBV30 with TRBJ2-1; the match to TRBD2 covers 7 bases. Germline V CDR1 and CDR2: GTSNPN, SVGIG (reference sequence). Trimming took 4 bases from V and 4 from J; bases not matched to a gene: 7. CDR3 length: 14 residues. CDR3 residues: CAWTQASGYNEQFF. The CDR3 region has the DNA TGTGCCTGGACTCAGGCTAGCGGTTACAATGAGCAGTTCTTC.

V gene TRBV16 combines with J gene TRBJ1-2; D might be TRBD1 (5 bases). Trimming removed 4 bases from V and 2 bases from J, with 14 bases in between. Germline lookup yields CDR1 KGHSY and CDR2 FQNENV. The CDR3 totals 15 residues. CDR3: CASSPPVWGNYGYTF. CDR3 DNA sequence: TGTGCCAGCAGCCCCCCGGTCTGGGGGAACTATGGCTACACCTTC. Complete variable domain (other parts from reference TRBV16 and TRBJ1-2): GEEVAQTPKHLVRGEGQKAKLYCAPIKGHSYVFWYQQVLKNEFKFLISFQNENVFDETGMPKERFSAKCLPNSPCSLEIQATKLEDSAVYFCASSPPVWGNYGYTFGSGTRLTVV.

The CDR3 coding sequence is TGTGCCAGCAGTGAGGTGGCAGATACGCAGTATTTT. This sequence encodes CASSEVADTQYF. The chain uses TRBV25-1 and TRBJ2-3; D gene uncertain. Trimming cost V 3 bases and J 4 bases, with 5 bases left between them. This CDR3 has 12 residues. The germline V gene encodes CDR1 MGHDK and CDR2 SYGVNS. The whole variable domain, remainder taken from reference TRBV25-1 and TRBJ2-3, is EADIYQTPRYLVIGTGKKITLECSQTMGHDKMYWYQQDPGMELHLIHYSYGVNSTEKGDLSSESTVSRIRTEHFPLTLESARPSHTSQYLCASSEVADTQYFGPGTRLTVL.

This clone was counted only a few times. The rearrangement links TRBV6-5 to TRBJ1-2, with 7 bases aligning to TRBD1. CDR3 length equals 12 residues. Germline values: CDR1 MNHEY, CDR2 SVGAGI. V dropped 6 bases and J dropped 8; count of bases not matched to a gene: 6. CDR3 sequence reads: CASRDRAGGYTF. CDR3 bases: TGTGCCAGCAGAGACAGGGCTGGAGGCTACACCTTC.

This sequence joins TRBV5-4 and TRBJ2-5, with 7 bases matching TRBD2. Trimming cost V 5 bases and J 5 bases; bases outside gene matches: 12. Germline V gene sequence: CDR1 SGHNT, CDR2 YYREEE (reference sequence). CDR3 length: 15 amino acids. CDR3 residues: CASSFTSVGEETQYF. The CDR3 nucleotides are TGTGCCAGCAGTTTTACTAGCGTCGGAGAGGAGACCCAGTACTTC. Supplemented by reference TRBV5-4 and TRBJ2-5, the full variable domain reads ETGVTQSPTHLIKTRGQQVTLRCSSQSGHNTVSWYQQALGQGPQFIFQYYREEENGRGNFPPRFSGLQFPNYSSELNVNALELDDSALYLCASSFTSVGEETQYFGPGTRLLVL.

V and J are TRBV5-4 and TRBJ1-2; a weak D match, TRBD1 (5 bases). The V and J ends lost 4 bases and 7 bases respectively, with 14 bases between them. The V gene's germline CDR1 is SGHNT and CDR2 YYREEE (reference sequence). The CDR3 is made up of 13 amino acids. CDR3 residues: CASSLAQGLGYTF. DNA for the CDR3: TGTGCCAGCAGCCTGGCCCAGGGCCTTGGCTACACCTTC.